This entry features one T cell receptor (beta chain) sequence. This CDR3 has 12 residues. V shed 5 bases and J shed 7 bases, with 11 bases lying between them. Germline lookup yields CDR1 MDHEN and CDR2 SYDVKM. The repertoire was sequenced with immunoSEQ multiplex PCR; TCRdb's copy has only in-frame clones and lacks some. This sample has over 10,000 clones, with 85% to 95% found just once. This entry comes from a study of T cell changes during pregnancy in multiple sclerosis. The sequencing used CD4+ T cells from peripheral blood mononuclear cells, collected before pregnancy. The receptor was derived from a female donor with multiple sclerosis, enrolled in a pregnancy study. The chain has TRBV28 and TRBJ2-5; D not resolved. The CDR3: CASSLGPGTQYF. The CDR3 DNA is TGTGCCAGCAGTCTGGGTCCAGGGACCCAGTACTTC.